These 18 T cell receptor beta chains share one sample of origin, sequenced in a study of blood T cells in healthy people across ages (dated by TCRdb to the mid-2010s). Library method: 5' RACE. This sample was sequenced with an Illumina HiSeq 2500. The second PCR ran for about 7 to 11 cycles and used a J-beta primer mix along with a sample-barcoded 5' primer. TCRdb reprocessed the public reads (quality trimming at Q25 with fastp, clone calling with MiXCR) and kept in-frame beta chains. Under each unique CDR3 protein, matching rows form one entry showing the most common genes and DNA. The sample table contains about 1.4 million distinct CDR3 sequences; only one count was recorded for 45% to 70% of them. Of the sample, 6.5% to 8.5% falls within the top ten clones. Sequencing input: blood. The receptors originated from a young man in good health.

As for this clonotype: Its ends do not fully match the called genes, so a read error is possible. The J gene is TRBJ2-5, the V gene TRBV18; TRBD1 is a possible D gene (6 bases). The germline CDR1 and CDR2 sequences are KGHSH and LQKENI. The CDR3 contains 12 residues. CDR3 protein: CASAPQSLDRYF. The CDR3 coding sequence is TGTGCCAGCGCACCACAGTCTTTGGACAGGTACTTC.

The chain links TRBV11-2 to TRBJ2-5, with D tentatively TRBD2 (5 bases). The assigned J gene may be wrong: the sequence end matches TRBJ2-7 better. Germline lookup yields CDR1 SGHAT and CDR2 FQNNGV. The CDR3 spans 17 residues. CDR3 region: CASRPMRRRVLTYEQYF. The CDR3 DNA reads TGTGCCAGCAGACCAATGAGGAGGCGGGTCCTAACCTACGAGCAGTACTTC.

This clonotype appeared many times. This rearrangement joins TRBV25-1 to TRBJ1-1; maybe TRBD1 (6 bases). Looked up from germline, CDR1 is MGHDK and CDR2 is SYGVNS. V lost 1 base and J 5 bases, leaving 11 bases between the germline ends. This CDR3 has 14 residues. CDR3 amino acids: CASSEFHQGTEAFF. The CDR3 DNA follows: TGTGCCAGCAGTGAATTCCACCAGGGGACTGAAGCTTTCTTT.

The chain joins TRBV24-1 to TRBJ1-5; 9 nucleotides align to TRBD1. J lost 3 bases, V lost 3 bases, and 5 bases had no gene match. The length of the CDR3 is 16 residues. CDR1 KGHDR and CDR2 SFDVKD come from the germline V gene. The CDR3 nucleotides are TGTGCCACCAGTGATGCCCGGACAGGGGACAATCAGCCCCAGCATTTT. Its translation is CATSDARTGDNQPQHF.

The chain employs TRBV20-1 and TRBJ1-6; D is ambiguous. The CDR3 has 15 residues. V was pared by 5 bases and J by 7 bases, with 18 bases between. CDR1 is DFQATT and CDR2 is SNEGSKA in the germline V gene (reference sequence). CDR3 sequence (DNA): TGCAGTGCTCGACGACCGACCTCGGGAAATTCACCCCTCCACTTT. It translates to CSARRPTSGNSPLHF.

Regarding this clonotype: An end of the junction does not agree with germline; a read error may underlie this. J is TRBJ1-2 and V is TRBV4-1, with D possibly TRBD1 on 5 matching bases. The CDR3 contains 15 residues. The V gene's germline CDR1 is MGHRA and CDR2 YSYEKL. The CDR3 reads CVSSHHGGESRGYTF. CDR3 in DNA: TGCGTCAGCAGCCATCATGGGGGGGAATCGAGAGGCTACACCTTC.

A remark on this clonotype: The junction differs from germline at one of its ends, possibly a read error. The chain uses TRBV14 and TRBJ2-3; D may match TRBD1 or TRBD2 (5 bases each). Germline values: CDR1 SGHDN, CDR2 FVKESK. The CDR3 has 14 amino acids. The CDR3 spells CASKGTLSTDTQYF. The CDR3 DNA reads TGTGCCAGCAAGGGGACCCTTAGCACAGACACGCAGTATTTT. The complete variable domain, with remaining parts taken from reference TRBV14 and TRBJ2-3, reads EAGVTQFPSHSVIEKGQTVTLRCDPISGHDNLYWYRRVMGKEIKFLLHFVKESKQDESGMPNNRFLAERTGGTYSTLKVQPAELEDSGVYFCASKGTLSTDTQYFGPGTRLTVL.

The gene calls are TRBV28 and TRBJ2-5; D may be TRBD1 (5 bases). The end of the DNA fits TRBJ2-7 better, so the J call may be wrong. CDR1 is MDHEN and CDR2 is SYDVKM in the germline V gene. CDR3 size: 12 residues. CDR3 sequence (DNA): TGTGCCGGTCAAGGGGCTGTCGGCGAGCAGTACTTC. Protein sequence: CAGQGAVGEQYF.

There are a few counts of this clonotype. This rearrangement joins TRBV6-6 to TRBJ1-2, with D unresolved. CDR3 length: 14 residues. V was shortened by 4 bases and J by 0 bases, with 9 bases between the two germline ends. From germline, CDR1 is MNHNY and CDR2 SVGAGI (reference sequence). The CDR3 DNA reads TGTGCCAGCAGTTTTGGTTTGGCTAACTATGGCTACACCTTC. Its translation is CASSFGLANYGYTF.

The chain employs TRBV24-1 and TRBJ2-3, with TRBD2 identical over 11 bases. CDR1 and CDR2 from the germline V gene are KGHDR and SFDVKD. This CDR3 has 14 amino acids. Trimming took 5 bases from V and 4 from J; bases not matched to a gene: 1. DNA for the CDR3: TGTGCCACCAGTGCGGGACTAGCGGCAGATACGCAGTATTTT. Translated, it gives CATSAGLAADTQYF.

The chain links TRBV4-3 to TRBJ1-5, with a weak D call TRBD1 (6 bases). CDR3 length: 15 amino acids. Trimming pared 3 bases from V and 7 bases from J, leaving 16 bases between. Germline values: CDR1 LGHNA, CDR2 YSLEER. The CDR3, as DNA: TGCGCCAGCAGCCACACAACAGGGCTCAAGCAGCCCCAGCATTTT. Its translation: CASSHTTGLKQPQHF.

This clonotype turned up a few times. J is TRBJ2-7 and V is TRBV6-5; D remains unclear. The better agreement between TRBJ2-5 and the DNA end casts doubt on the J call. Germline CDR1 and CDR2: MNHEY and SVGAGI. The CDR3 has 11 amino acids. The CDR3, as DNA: TGTGCCAGCAGTTACTCCCAGACCCAGTACTTC. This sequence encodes CASSYSQTQYF.

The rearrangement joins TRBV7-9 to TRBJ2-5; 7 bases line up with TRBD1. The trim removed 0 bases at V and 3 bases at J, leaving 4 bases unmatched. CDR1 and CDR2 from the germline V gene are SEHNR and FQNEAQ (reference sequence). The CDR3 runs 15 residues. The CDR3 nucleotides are TGTGCCAGCAGCTTAGCCGTGACAGGGAAAGAGACCCAGTACTTC. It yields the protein CASSLAVTGKETQYF.

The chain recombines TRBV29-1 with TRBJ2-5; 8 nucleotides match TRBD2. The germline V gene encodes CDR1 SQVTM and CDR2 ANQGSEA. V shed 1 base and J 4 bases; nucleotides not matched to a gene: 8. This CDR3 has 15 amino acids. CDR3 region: CSVEVPPGRGETQYF. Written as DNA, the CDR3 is TGCAGCGTTGAAGTCCCCCCCGGGAGGGGAGAGACCCAGTACTTC.

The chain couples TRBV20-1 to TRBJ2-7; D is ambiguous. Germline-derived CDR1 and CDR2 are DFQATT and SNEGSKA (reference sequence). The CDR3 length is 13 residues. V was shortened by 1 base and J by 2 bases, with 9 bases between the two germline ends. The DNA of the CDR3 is TGCAGTGCTAGAGGGAGCGTAACCTACGAGCAGTACTTC. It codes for CSARGSVTYEQYF.

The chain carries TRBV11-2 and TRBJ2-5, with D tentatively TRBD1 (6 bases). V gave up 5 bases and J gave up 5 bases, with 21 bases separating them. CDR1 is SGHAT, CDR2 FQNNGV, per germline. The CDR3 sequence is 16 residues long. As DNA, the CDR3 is TGTGCCAGCAGCCCATGGGGGCAGGGTCTCGTGGAGACCCAGTACTTC. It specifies CASSPWGQGLVETQYF.

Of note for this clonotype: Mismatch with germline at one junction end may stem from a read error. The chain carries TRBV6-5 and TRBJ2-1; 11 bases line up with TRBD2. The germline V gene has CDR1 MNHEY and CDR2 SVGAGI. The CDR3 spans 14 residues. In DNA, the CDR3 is TGTGCCGGCAGTACTAGCGGGGGTTACAATGAGCAGTTCTTC. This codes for CAGSTSGGYNEQFF.

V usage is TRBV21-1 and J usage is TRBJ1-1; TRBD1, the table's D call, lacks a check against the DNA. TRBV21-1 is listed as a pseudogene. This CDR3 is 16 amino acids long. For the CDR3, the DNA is TGTGCCAGCAGCAAAGGAAAATTACAGGGTTCTACTGAAGCTTTCTTT. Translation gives CASSKGKLQGSTEAFF.